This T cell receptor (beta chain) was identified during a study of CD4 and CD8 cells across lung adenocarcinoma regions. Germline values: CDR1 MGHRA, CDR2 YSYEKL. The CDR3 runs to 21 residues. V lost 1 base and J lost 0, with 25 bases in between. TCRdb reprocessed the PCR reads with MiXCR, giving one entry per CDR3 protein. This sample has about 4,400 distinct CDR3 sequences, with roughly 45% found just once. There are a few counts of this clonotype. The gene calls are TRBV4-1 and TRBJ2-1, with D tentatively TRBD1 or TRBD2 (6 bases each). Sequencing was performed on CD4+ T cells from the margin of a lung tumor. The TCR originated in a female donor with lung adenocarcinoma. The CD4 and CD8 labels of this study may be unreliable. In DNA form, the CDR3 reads TGCGCCAGCAGCCAAGGCACGACCGGGGGCGGGATCGTTAGCTCCTACAATGAGCAGTTCTTC. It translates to CASSQGTTGGGIVSSYNEQFF.